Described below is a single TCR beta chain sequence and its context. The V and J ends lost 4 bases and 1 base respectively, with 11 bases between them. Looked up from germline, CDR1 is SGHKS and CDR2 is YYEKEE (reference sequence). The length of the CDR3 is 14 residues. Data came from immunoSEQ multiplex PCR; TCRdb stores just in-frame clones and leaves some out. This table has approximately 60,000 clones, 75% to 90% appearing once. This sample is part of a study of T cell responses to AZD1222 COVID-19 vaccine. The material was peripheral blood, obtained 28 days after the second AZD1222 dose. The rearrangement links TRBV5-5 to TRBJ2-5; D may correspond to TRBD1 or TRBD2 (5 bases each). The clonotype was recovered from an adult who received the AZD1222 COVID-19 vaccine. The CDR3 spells CASSIMGVQETQYF. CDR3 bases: TGTGCCAGCAGCATCATGGGGGTCCAAGAGACCCAGTACTTC.